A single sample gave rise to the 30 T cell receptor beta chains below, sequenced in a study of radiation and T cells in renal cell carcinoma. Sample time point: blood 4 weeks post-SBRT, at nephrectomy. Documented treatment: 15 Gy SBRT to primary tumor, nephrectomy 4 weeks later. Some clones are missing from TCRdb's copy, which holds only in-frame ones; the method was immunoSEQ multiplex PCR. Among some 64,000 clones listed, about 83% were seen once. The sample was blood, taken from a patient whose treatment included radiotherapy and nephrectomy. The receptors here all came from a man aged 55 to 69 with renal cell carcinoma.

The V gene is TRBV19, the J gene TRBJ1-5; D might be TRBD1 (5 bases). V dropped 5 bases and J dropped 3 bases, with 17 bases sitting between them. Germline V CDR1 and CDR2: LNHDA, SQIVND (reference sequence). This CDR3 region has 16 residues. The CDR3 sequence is CASSGGRQGINQPQHF. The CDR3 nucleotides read TGTGCCAGTAGTGGCGGGAGGCAGGGAATCAATCAGCCCCAGCATTTT.

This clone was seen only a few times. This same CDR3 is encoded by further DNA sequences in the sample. This chain's CDR3 is CASSLDRPGNTIYF. The CDR3 DNA is TGCGCCAGCAGCTTGGACAGACCTGGAAACACCATATATTTT. This chain joins TRBV5-1 and TRBJ1-3, with D uncertain. Trimming pared 0 bases from V and 2 bases from J, leaving 6 bases between. Germline values: CDR1 SGHRS, CDR2 YFSETQ. The CDR3 contains 14 residues.

This CDR3 reads CASSVRVGNTEAFF. The DNA for the CDR3 is TGTGCCAGCAGTGTCAGGGTTGGGAACACTGAAGCTTTCTTT. This chain connects TRBV27 to TRBJ1-1, with D perhaps TRBD1 (5 bases). Trimming stripped 5 bases from V and 1 base from J, with 11 bases between. Germline CDR1 is MNHEY and CDR2 is SMNVEV (reference sequence). This CDR3 is 14 amino acids long.

CDR3 in amino acids: CASSPGIWREAFF. The CDR3, as DNA: TGTGCCAGCAGCCCCGGTATATGGCGGGAGGCTTTCTTT. V is TRBV14 and J is TRBJ1-1; D unresolved. The CDR3 runs to 13 residues. V lost 4 bases, J lost 11 bases, and 17 bases lay in between. The germline V gene has CDR1 SGHDN and CDR2 FVKESK.

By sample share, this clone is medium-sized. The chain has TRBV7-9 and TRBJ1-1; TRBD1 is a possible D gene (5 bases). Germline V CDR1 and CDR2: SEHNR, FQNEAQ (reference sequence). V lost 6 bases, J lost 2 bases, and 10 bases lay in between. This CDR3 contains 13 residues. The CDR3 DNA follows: TGTGCCAGCAGGGGGACGGGCAACACTGAAGCTTTCTTT. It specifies CASRGTGNTEAFF.

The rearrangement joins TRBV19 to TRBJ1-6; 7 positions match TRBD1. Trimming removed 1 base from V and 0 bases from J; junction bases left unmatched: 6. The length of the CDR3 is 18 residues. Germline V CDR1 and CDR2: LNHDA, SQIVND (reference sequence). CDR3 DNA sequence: TGTGCCAGTAGTATAGTGCGACAGGGAAGCTCCTATAATTCACCCCTCCACTTT. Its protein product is CASSIVRQGSSYNSPLHF.

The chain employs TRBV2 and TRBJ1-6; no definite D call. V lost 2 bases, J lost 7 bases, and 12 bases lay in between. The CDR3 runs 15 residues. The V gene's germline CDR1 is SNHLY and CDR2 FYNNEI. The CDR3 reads CASSELRIENSPLHF. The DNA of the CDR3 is TGTGCCAGCAGTGAACTCCGGATTGAAAATTCACCCCTCCACTTT.

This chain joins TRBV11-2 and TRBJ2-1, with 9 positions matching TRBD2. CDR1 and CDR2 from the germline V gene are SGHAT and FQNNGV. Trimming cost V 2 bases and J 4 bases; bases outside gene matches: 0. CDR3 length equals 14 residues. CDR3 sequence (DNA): TGTGCCAGCAGCTTAAGCGGGGGGTACAATGAGCAGTTCTTC. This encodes CASSLSGGYNEQFF. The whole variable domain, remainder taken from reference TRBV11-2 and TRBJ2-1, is EAGVAQSPRYKIIEKRQSVAFWCNPISGHATLYWYQQILGQGPKLLIQFQNNGVVDDSQLPKDRFSAERLKGVDSTLKIQPAKLEDSAVYLCASSLSGGYNEQFFGPGTRLTVL.

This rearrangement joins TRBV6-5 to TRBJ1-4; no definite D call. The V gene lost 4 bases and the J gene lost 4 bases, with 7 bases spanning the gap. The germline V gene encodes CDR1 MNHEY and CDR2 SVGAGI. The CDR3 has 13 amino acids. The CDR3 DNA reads TGTGCCAGCAGTTCGGGCCTTAATGAAAAACTGTTTTTT. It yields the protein CASSSGLNEKLFF.

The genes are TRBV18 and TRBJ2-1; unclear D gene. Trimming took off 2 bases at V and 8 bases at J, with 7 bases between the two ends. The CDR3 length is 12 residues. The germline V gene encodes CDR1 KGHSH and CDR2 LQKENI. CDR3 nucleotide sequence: TGTGCCAGCTCACCAGAAGGATATGAGCAGTTCTTC. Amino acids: CASSPEGYEQFF.

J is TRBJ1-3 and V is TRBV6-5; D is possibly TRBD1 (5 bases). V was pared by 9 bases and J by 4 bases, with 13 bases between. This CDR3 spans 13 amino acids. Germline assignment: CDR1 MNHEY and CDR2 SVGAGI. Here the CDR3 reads CASYTGDGNTIYF. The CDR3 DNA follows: TGTGCCAGTTACACGGGGGACGGAAACACCATATATTTT.

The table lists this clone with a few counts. CDR3 DNA: TGTGCCAGCAGCCCACCAGGGTTCACCTACAATGAGCAGTTCTTC. The encoded protein is CASSPPGFTYNEQFF. The J gene is TRBJ2-1, the V gene TRBV7-9; maybe TRBD1 (5 bases). Trimming took off 5 bases at V and 2 bases at J, with 13 bases between the two ends. There are 15 residues in the CDR3. Germline V lookup: CDR1 SEHNR, CDR2 FQNEAQ (reference sequence).

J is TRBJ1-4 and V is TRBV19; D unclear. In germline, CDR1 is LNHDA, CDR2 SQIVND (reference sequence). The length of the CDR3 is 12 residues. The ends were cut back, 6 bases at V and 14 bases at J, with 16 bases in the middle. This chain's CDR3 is CASSTGREVLFF. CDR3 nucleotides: TGTGCCAGTAGCACCGGACGGGAGGTTCTGTTTTTT.

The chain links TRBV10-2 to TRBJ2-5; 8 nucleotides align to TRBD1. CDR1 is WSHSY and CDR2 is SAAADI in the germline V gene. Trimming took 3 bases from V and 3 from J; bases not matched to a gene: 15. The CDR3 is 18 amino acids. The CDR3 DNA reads TGCGCCAGCAGTGACCCTGCTGCGAGACAGGGGATCGAAGAGACCCAGTACTTC. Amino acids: CASSDPAARQGIEETQYF.

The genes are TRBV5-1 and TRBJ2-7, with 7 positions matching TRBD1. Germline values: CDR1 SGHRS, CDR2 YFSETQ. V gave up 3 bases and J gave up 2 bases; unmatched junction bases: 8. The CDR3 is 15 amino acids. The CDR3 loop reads CASSSFGDSAYEQYF. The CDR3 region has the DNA TGCGCCAGCAGCTCATTCGGGGACAGCGCCTACGAGCAGTACTTC.

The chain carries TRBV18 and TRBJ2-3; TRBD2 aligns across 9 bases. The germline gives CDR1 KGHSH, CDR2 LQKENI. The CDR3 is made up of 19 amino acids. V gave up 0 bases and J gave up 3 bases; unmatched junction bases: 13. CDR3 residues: CASSPPWRASGTVTDTQYF. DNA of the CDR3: TGTGCCAGCTCACCACCCTGGAGGGCTAGCGGGACCGTTACAGATACGCAGTATTTT.

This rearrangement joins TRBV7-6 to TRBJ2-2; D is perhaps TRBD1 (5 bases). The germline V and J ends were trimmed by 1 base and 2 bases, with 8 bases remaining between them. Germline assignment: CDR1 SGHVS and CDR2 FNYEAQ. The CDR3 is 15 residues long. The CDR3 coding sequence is TGTGCCAGCAGCTTAGAAGGGGTCAACACCGGGGAGCTGTTTTTT. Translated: CASSLEGVNTGELFF. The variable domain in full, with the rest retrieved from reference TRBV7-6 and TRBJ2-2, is GAGVSQSPRYKVTKRGQDVALRCDPISGHVSLYWYRQALGQGPEFLTYFNYEAQQDKSGLPNDRFSAERPEGSISTLTIQRTEQRDSAMYRCASSLEGVNTGELFFGEGSRLTVL.

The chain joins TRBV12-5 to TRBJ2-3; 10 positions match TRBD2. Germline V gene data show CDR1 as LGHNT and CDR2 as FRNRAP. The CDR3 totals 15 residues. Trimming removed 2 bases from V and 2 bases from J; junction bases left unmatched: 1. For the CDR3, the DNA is TGTGCTAGTGGTTTGAGCGGGGGGGTCACAGATACGCAGTATTTT. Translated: CASGLSGGVTDTQYF. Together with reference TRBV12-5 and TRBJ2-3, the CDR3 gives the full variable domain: DARVTQTPRHKVTEMGQEVTMRCQPILGHNTVFWYRQTMMQGLELLAYFRNRAPLDDSGMPKDRFSAEMPDATLATLKIQPSEPRDSAVYFCASGLSGGVTDTQYFGPGTRLTVL.

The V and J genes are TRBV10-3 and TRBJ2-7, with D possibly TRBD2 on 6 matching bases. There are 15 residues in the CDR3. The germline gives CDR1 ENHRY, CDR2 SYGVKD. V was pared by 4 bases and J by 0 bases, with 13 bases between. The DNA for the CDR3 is TGTGCCATCAGTGCGGGGGACGGGAGCTCCTACGAGCAGTACGTC. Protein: CAISAGDGSSYEQYV.

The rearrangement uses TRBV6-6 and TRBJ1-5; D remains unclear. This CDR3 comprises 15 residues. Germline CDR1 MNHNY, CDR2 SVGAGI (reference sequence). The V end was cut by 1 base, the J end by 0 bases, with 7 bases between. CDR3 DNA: TGTGCCAGCAGTTACTTTGGGTCTAGCAATCAGCCCCAGCATTTT. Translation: CASSYFGSSNQPQHF.

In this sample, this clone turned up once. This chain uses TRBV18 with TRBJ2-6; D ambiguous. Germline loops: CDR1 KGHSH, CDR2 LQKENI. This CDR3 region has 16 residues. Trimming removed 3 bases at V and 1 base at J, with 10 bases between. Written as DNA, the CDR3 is TGTGCCAGCTCACCCGTACAGCCTTCTGGGGCCAACGTCCTGACTTTC. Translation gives CASSPVQPSGANVLTF.

CDR3 DNA: TGTGCTAGTGGCCCCGCGACTAGCGGGAGCACAGATACGCAGTATTTT. This gives the protein CASGPATSGSTDTQYF. The J gene is TRBJ2-3, the V gene TRBV12-5; 10 bases map to TRBD2. The CDR3 is made up of 16 amino acids. Germline CDR1 LGHNT, CDR2 FRNRAP. J gave up 0 bases and V 6 bases, and 6 bases lay outside the gene matches.

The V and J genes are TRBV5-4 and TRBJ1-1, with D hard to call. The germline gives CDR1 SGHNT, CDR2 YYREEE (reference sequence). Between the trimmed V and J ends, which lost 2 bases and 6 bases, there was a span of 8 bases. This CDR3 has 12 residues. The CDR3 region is CASSFGEAEAFF. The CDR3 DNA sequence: TGTGCCAGCAGCTTCGGTGAAGCTGAAGCTTTCTTT. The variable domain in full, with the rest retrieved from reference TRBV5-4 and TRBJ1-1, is ETGVTQSPTHLIKTRGQQVTLRCSSQSGHNTVSWYQQALGQGPQFIFQYYREEENGRGNFPPRFSGLQFPNYSSELNVNALELDDSALYLCASSFGEAEAFFGQGTRLTVV.

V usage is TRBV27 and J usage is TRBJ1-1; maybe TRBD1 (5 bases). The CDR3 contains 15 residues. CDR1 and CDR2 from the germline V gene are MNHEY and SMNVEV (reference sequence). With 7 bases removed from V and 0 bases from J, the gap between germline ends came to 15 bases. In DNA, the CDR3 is TGTGCCAGCAACCTTCGGGGCGCGATGAACACTGAAGCTTTCTTT. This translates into CASNLRGAMNTEAFF.

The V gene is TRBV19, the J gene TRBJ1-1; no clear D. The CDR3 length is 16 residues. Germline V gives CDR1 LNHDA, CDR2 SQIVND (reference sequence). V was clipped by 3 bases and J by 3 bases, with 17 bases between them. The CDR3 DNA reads TGTGCCAGTAGTATGGCAGGACGTTTGCCGCACACTGAAGCTTTCTTT. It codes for CASSMAGRLPHTEAFF. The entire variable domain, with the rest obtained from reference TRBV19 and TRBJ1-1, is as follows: DGGITQSPKYLFRKEGQNVTLSCEQNLNHDAMYWYRQDPGQGLRLIYYSQIVNDFQKGDIAEGYSVSREKKESFPLTVTSAQKNPTAFYLCASSMAGRLPHTEAFFGQGTRLTVV.

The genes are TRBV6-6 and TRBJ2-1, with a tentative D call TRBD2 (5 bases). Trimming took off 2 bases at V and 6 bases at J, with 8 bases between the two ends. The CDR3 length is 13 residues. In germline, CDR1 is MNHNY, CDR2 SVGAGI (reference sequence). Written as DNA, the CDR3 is TGTGCCAGCAGTTACGAGGGTTTCAATGAGCAGTTCTTC. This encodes CASSYEGFNEQFF.

CDR3 loop: CASSYTSAYNEQFF. Written as DNA, the CDR3 is TGTGCCAGCAGTTACACTAGCGCATACAATGAGCAGTTCTTC. The rearrangement joins TRBV6-5 to TRBJ2-1, with 7 positions matching TRBD2. Germline V gene lookup returns CDR1 MNHEY and CDR2 SVGAGI. V dropped 2 bases and J dropped 4; count of bases not matched to a gene: 2. The CDR3 consists of 14 residues.

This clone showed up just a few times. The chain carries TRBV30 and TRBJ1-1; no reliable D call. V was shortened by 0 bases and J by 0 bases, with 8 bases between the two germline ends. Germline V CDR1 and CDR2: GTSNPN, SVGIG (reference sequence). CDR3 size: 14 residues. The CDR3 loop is CAWSVLRMNTEAFF. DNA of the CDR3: TGTGCCTGGAGTGTACTCAGGATGAACACTGAAGCTTTCTTT.

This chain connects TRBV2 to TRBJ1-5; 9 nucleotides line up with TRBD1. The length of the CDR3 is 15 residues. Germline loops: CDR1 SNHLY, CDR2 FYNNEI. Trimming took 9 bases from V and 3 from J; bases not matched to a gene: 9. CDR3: CASITDRGYNQPQHF. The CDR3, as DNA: TGTGCCAGTATCACGGACAGGGGCTACAATCAGCCCCAGCATTTT.

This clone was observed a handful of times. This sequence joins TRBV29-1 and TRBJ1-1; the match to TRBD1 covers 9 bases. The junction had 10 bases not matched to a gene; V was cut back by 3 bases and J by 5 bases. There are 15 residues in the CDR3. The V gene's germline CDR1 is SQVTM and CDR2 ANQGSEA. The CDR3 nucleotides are TGCAGCGTTGACAGGACTTGGACAGGGGAGACTGAAGCTTTCTTT. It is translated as CSVDRTWTGETEAFF. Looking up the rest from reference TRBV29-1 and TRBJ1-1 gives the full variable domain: SAVISQKPSRDICQRGTSLTIQCQVDSQVTMMFWYRQQPGQSLTLIATANQGSEATYESGFVIDKFPISRPNLTFSTLTVSNMSPEDSSIYLCSVDRTWTGETEAFFGQGTRLTVV.